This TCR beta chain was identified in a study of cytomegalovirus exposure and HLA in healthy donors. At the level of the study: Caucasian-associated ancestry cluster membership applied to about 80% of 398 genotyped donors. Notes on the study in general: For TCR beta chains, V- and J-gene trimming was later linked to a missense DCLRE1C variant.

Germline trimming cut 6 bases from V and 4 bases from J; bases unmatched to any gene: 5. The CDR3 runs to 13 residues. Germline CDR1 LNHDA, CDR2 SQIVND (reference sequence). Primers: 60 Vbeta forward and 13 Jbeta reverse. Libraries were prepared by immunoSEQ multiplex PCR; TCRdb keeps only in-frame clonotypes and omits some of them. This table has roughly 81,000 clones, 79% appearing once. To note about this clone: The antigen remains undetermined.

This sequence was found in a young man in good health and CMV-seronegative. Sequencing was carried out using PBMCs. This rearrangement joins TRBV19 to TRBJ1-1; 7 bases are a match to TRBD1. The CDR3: CASSYDRATEAFF. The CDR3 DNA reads TGTGCCAGTAGCTATGACAGGGCCACTGAAGCTTTCTTT. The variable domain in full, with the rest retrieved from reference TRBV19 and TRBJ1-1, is DGGITQSPKYLFRKEGQNVTLSCEQNLNHDAMYWYRQDPGQGLRLIYYSQIVNDFQKGDIAEGYSVSREKKESFPLTVTSAQKNPTAFYLCASSYDRATEAFFGQGTRLTVV.